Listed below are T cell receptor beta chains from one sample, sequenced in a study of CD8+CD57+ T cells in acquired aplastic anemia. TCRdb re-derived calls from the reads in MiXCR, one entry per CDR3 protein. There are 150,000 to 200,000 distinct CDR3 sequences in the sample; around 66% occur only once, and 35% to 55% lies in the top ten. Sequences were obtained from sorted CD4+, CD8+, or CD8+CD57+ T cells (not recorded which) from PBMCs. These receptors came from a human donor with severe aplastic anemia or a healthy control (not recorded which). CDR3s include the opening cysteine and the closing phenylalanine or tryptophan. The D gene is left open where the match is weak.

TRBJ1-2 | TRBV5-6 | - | CASSGIDGGAYGYTF
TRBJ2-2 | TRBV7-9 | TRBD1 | CASSHLGQGKRAGELFF
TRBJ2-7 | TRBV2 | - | CASKGYAIPEQYF
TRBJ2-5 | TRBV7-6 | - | CASSPTGSLGETQYF
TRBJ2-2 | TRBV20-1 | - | CSARDMSRTGELFF
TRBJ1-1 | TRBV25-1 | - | CASKGLGDTEAFF
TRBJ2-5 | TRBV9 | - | CASTEKETQYF
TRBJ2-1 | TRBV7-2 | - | CASSLEGSASHNEQFF
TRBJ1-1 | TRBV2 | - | CASRTDPATEAFF
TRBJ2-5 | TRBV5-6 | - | CASSPKKGLETQYF
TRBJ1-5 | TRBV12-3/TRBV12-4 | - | CASSLGDSGSNQPQHF
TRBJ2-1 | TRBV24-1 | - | CATSDGTRNEQFF
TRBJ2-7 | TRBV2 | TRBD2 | CASSGSGGASEQYF
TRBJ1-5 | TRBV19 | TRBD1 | CATRDNRGSNQPQHF
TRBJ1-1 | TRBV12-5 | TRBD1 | CASGLEQGGTEAFF
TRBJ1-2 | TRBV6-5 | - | CASSYSGVNYGYTF
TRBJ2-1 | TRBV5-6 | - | CASSLAARGESSYNEQFF
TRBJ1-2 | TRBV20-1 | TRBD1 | CSGLSDRVGYGYTF